The T cell receptor (beta chain) described here comes from a study of blood T cell repertoires in COVID-19. Study as a whole: COVID-19 samples from acute and convalescent phases originated in the United States, Italy and Spain. PBMCs, B-cell-depleted T cells, or T cells provided the cDNA or gDNA that made up the material.

V shed 0 bases and J shed 5 bases, with 17 bases lying between them. The CDR3 has 16 residues. The germline V gene has CDR1 SNHLY and CDR2 FYNNEI. Authors' methods: Counts of nucleated cells, estimated from reference gene primer amplification, were obtained. Here immunoSEQ multiplex PCR was the method, and the copy in TCRdb shows in-frame clones only, minus some. Clonal size and the V and J genes are those of that table, whereas D and trimming came from the DNA. The profile shows over 70,000 clones, approximately 89% of them singletons. This sequence was found in an elderly woman with acute or convalescent COVID-19. The sequenced sample consisted of peripheral blood. The V and J genes are TRBV2 and TRBJ2-7; possible D gene TRBD2, 5 bases. The CDR3, as DNA: TGTGCCAGCAGTGAAGCAGCCGGGGTTCTTTCCCACGAGCAGTACTTC. This sequence encodes CASSEAAGVLSHEQYF.